The next 3 T cell receptor beta chains were all read from a single sample in a study of neurological immune-mediated disorders. A single record per CDR3 protein comes from TCRdb applying MiXCR to the 5' RACE reads. The sample holds roughly 60,000 distinct CDR3 sequences, more than 8% seen once. Time point given: longitudinal time-point 2. The sequencing input was PBMCs. All receptors derive from a man between 25 and 39 years old in good health.

This clonotype showed up many times. The rearrangement uses TRBV6-5 and TRBJ2-7; D is ambiguous. CDR3 length: 16 amino acids. Germline lookup yields CDR1 MNHEY and CDR2 SVGAGI. Trimming cost V 2 bases and J 1 base, with 15 bases left between them. CDR3 nucleotides: TGTGCCAGCAGTTACGGGCAGGACGAAGGATCCTACGAGCAGTACTTC. This translates into CASSYGQDEGSYEQYF.

This clonotype occurred many times. The J gene is TRBJ2-1, the V gene TRBV7-2, with no clear D. The germline V gene has CDR1 SGHTA and CDR2 FQGNSA. The CDR3 runs to 13 residues. The V end was cut by 5 bases, the J end by 9 bases, with 14 bases between. In DNA, the CDR3 is TGTGCCAGCAGCCCGACGTTGGTGGGTGAGCAGTTCTTC. This translates into CASSPTLVGEQFF.

This clonotype was detected ten times or more. The rearrangement links TRBV7-9 to TRBJ2-1, with 7 bases matching TRBD2. This CDR3 contains 14 residues. With V trimmed by 2 bases and J by 8 bases, 6 bases remained unmatched. Looked up from germline, CDR1 is SEHNR and CDR2 is FQNEAQ (reference sequence). CDR3 bases: TGTGCCAGCAGCTTATTGGCGGGAGTCTATGAGCAGTTCTTC. Amino acid sequence: CASSLLAGVYEQFF.